The clone carrying this TCR beta chain has just a few counts. The CDR3 spans 14 residues. V was clipped by 0 bases and J by 7 bases, with 10 bases between them. Germline lookup yields CDR1 LGHNA and CDR2 YSLEER. This sample was taken from a study of identical twins. One entry per CDR3 protein results from TCRdb running MiXCR on the 5' RACE reads. The sample consists of around 680,000 distinct CDR3 sequences, around 8.6% of them appearing once. This same sample was also taken into another study, of yellow fever vaccine responses in identical twins.

Sequencing was performed on PBMCs. The chain employs TRBV4-3 and TRBJ2-1; D may be TRBD1 (5 bases). This sequence was found in a young woman in good health. Here the CDR3 reads CASSQDRGENEQFF. The CDR3 DNA reads TGCGCCAGCAGCCAAGATAGGGGCGAAAATGAGCAGTTCTTC.